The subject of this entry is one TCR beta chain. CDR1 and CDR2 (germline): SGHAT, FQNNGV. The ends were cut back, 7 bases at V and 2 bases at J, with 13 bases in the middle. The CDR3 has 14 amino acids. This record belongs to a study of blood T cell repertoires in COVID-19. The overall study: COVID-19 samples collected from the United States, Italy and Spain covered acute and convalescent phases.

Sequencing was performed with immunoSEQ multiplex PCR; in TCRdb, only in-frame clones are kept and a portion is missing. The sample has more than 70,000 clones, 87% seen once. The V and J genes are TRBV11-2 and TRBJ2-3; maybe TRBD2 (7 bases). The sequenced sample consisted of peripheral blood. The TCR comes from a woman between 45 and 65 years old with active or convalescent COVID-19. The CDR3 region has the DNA TGTGCCAGCATTCCGGGGGGCTACACAGATACGCAGTATTTT. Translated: CASIPGGYTDTQYF. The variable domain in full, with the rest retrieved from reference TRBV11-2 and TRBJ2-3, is EAGVAQSPRYKIIEKRQSVAFWCNPISGHATLYWYQQILGQGPKLLIQFQNNGVVDDSQLPKDRFSAERLKGVDSTLKIQPAKLEDSAVYLCASIPGGYTDTQYFGPGTRLTVL.